This TCR beta chain was documented in a study of CD8+ T cells in alopecia areata. Study-wide results and caveats: Patients shared TCRs less clearly than mice did, possibly owing to HLA.

Comments on this clone: Antigen unknown.

RNA, once extracted, was reverse transcribed into cDNA for use as the sequencing template. Measured with immunoSEQ multiplex PCR; TCRdb has only the in-frame clones, and not every one. This sample carries more than 95,000 clones, around 50% of them seen once, and the ten largest clones take about 10%. Germline loops: CDR1 WSHSY, CDR2 SAAADI. This CDR3 region has 13 residues. Trimming pared 3 bases from V and 4 bases from J, leaving 10 bases between. The sequenced sample consisted of NKG2D-low CD8+ T cells sorted from blood. The chain links TRBV10-2 to TRBJ2-7, with D hard to call. The receptor comes from a human donor with alopecia areata. Here the CDR3 reads CASSEKGTYEQYF. The CDR3 region has the DNA TGCGCCAGCAGTGAAAAAGGAACTTACGAGCAGTACTTC.